The rows below give T cell receptor beta chains drawn from one sample of a study of blood T cell repertoires in COVID-19. Only in-frame clones appear in the TCRdb table, and some are missing; sequencing was by immunoSEQ multiplex PCR. This sample yields around 60,000 clones, of which approximately 80% are seen a single time; about 30% belongs to the top ten. The sample consisted of peripheral blood. The receptor set was obtained from a human donor in a cohort sampled during active COVID-19. The CDR3 runs from the conserved cysteine through the conserved F or W. Fields, in order: J gene, V gene, clone size, D gene, CDR3 DNA, CDR3 protein. A D gene is named only where the DNA matches it firmly. The listing skips clone size in some rows; elsewhere it reads once, few, many or a size class.

TRBJ1-4	TRBV9	NA	TRBD1	TGTGCCAGCAGCCTGGGGACAGCTAACAATGAAAAACTGTTTTTT	CASSLGTANNEKLFF
TRBJ2-5	TRBV9	NA	TRBD1	TGTGCCAGCAGCGTAGCCCACAGGGGGCTATTTGGAGAGACCCAGTACTTC	CASSVAHRGLFGETQYF
TRBJ2-7	TRBV6-5	NA	NA	TGTGCCAGCGGAAGACAGGACTACGAGCAGTACTTC	CASGRQDYEQYF
TRBJ2-6	TRBV18	once	TRBD1	TGTGCCAGCTCACCACCGGGACAGGCCATCTCTGGGGCCAACGTCCTGACTTTC	CASSPPGQAISGANVLTF
TRBJ2-7	TRBV7-9	NA	TRBD1	TGTGCCAGCAGCTTAGGGGGACAGGGGGGATACGAGCAGTACTTC	CASSLGGQGGYEQYF
TRBJ1-1	TRBV11-2	NA	TRBD1	TGTGCCAGCAGCCATTATGTTCGGGAGGGACAGGGTCGTGGCACTGAAGCTTTCTTT	CASSHYVREGQGRGTEAFF
TRBJ2-1	TRBV5-4	NA	TRBD2	TGTGCCAGCAGCTTGGGCGGGGGGGCCGACAATGAGCAGTTCTTC	CASSLGGGADNEQFF
TRBJ1-1	TRBV10-2	few	TRBD1	TGCGCCAGCACCGTACAGGGGGGCACTGAAGCTTTCTTT	CASTVQGGTEAFF
TRBJ2-7	TRBV29-1	NA	TRBD1	TGCAGCGTTGTCGGGGGACAGGGGGATCCTACGGGGCAGTACTTC	CSVVGGQGDPTGQYF
TRBJ1-1	TRBV19	NA	NA	TGTGCCAGTAGTACGCGGATGCCCTATGCCCGGCTGCTGAACACTGAAGCTTTCTTT	CASSTRMPYARLLNTEAFF
TRBJ1-1	TRBV10-3	NA	TRBD1	TGTGCCATCAGTGACCCTAGGGCTCAGGGGGCTACTGAAGCTTTCTTT	CAISDPRAQGATEAFF
TRBJ2-3	TRBV27	NA	TRBD1	TGTGCCAGCAGGACAGGGGCAGATACGCAGTATTTT	CASRTGADTQYF
TRBJ1-5	TRBV28	NA	NA	TGTGCCAGCAGTTTGGTACTCAATCAGCCCCAGCATTTT	CASSLVLNQPQHF
TRBJ2-7	TRBV9	NA	NA	TGTGCCAGCAGCGTAACCGGGACTTCTCCCTACGAGCAGTACTTC	CASSVTGTSPYEQYF
TRBJ1-6	TRBV5-1	NA	NA	TGCGCCAGCAGCTTGGCCGAGGATTCACCCCTCCACTTT	CASSLAEDSPLHF
TRBJ1-4	TRBV9	NA	NA	TGTGCCAGCAGCGTTCGACAGACTAATGAAAAACTGTTTTTT	CASSVRQTNEKLFF
TRBJ1-3	TRBV24-1	NA	TRBD1	TGTGCCACCAGTGAGTCGACAGGGAGCGGAAACACCATATATTTT	CATSESTGSGNTIYF